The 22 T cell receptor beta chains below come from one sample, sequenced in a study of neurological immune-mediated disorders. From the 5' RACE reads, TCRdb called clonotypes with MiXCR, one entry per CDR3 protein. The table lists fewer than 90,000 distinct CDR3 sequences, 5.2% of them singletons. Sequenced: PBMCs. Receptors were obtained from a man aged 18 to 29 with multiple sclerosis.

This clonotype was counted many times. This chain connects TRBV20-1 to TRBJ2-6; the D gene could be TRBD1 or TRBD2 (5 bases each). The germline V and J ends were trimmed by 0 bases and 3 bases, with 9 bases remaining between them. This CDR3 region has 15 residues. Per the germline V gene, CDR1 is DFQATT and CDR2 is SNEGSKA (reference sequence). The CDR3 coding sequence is TGCAGTGCTAGAGAAGGGGACGGTGGGGCCAACGTCCTGACTTTC. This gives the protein CSAREGDGGANVLTF.

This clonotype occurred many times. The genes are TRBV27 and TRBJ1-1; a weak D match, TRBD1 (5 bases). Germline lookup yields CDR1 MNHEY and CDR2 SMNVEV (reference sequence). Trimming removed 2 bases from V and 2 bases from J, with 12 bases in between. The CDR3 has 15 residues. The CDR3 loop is CASSLRGAQNTEAFF. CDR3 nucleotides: TGTGCCAGCAGTTTACGTGGGGCGCAAAACACTGAAGCTTTCTTT.

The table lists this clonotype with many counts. The CDR3 protein is CSARDYQGYEQYF. The CDR3 region has the DNA TGCAGTGCTAGAGATTATCAGGGCTACGAGCAGTACTTC. The chain joins TRBV20-1 to TRBJ2-7, with TRBD1 as a possible D gene (5 bases). The V end was cut by 0 bases, the J end by 3 bases, with 9 bases between. Germline V CDR1 and CDR2: DFQATT, SNEGSKA (reference sequence). The CDR3 loop spans 13 amino acids.

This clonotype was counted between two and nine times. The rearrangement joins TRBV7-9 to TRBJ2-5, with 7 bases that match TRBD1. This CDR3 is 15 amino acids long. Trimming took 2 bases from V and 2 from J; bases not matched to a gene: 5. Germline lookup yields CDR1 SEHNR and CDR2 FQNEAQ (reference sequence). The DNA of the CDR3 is TGTGCCAGCAGCTTACCTGGGACAGTACAAGAGACCCAGTACTTC. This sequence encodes CASSLPGTVQETQYF.

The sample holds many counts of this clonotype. As DNA, the CDR3 is TGTGCCAGCAGCTTAGGCCTGGGGTCCGGCTTAGCACATACGCAGTATTTT. This codes for CASSLGLGSGLAHTQYF. The chain carries TRBV13 and TRBJ2-3, with unresolved D. The CDR3 consists of 17 residues. The germline CDR1 and CDR2 sequences are PRHDT and FYEKMQ (reference sequence). V lost 0 bases and J 7 bases, leaving 20 bases between the germline ends.

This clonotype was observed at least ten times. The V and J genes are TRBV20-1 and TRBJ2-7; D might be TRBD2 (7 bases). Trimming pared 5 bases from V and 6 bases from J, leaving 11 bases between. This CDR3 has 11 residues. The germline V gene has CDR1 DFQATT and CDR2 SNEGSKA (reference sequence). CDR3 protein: CSARGGGEQYF. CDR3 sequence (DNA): TGCAGTGCTCGAGGGGGGGGCGAGCAGTACTTC.

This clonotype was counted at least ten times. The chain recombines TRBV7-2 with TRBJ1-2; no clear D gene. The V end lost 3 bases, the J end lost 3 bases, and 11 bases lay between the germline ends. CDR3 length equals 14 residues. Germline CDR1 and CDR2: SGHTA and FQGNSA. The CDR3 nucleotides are TGTGCCAGCAGCTTTAATCCCAGTGACTATGGCTACACCTTC. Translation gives CASSFNPSDYGYTF.

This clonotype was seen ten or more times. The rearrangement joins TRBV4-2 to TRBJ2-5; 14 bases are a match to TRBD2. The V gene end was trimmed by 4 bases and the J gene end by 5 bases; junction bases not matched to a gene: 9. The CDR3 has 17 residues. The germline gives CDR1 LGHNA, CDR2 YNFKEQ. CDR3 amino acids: CASSPPGLAGAHETQYF. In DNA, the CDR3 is TGTGCCAGCAGCCCCCCGGGACTAGCGGGAGCCCATGAGACCCAGTACTTC.

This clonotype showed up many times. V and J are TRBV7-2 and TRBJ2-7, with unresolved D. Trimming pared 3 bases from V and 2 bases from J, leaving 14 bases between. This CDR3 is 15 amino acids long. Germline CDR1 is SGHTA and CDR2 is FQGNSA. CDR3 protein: CASSFAGPKAYEQYF. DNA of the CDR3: TGTGCCAGCAGCTTTGCCGGACCGAAAGCCTACGAGCAGTACTTC.

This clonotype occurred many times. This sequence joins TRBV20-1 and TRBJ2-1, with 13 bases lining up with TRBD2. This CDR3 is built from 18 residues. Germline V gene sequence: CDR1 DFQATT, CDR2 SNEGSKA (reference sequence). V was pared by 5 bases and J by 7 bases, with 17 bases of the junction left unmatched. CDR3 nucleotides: TGCAGTGCTCTACCGACCCCATTACTAGCGGGAGGGAGGAATGAGCAGTTCTTC. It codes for CSALPTPLLAGGRNEQFF.

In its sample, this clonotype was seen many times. This CDR3 reads CSVGGREQFF. Here the CDR3 DNA reads TGCAGCGTTGGTGGGCGAGAGCAGTTCTTC. The V and J genes are TRBV29-1 and TRBJ2-1; D call uncertain. CDR1 SQVTM and CDR2 ANQGSEA come from the germline V gene. The CDR3 consists of 10 residues. Trimming removed 4 bases from V and 10 bases from J, with 8 bases in between.

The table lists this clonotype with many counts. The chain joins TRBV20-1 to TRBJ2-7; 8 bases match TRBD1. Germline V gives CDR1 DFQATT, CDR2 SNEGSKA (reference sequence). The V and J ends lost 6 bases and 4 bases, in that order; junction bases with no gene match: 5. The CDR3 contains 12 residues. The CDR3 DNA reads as TGCAGTGCACGGACAGGGACATACGAGCAGTACTTC. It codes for CSARTGTYEQYF.

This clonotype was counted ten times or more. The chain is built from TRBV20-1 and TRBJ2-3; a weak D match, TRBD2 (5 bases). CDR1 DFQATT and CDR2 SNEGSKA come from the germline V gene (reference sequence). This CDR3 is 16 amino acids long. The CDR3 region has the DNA TGCAGCCCCAGCCAACAGCTAGCTTCCCACACAGATACGCAGTATTTT. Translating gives CSPSQQLASHTDTQYF.

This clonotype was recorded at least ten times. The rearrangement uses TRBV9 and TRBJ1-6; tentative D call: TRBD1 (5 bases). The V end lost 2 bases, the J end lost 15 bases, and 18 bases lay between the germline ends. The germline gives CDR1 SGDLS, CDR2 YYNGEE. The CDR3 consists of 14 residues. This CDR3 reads CASSVGHRSSVLHF. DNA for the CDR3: TGTGCCAGCAGCGTTGGACACCGTAGTTCTGTCCTCCACTTT. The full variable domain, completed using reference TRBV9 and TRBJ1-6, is DSGVTQTPKHLITATGQRVTLRCSPRSGDLSVYWYQQSLDQGLQFLIQYYNGEERAKGNILERFSAQQFPDLHSELNLSSLELGDSALYFCASSVGHRSSVLHFGNGTRLTVT.

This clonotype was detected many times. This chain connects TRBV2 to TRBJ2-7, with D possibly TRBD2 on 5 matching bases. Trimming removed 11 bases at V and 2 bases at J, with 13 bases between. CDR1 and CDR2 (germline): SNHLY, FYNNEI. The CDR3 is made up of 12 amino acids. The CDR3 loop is CAGGRETYEQYF. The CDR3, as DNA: TGTGCCGGAGGACGGGAAACCTACGAGCAGTACTTC.

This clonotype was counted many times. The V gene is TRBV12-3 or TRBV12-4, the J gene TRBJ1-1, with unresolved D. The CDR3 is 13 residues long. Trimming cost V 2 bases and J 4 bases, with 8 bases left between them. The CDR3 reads CASSLFLRTEAFF. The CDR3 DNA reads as TGTGCCAGCAGTTTATTTTTGCGCACTGAAGCTTTCTTT.

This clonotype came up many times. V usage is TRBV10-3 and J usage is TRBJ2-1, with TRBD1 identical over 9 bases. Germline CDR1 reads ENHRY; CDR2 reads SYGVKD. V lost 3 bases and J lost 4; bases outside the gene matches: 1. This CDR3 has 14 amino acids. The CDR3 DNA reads TGTGCCATCAGTGAAGGGACAGGGTACAATGAGCAGTTCTTC. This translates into CAISEGTGYNEQFF.

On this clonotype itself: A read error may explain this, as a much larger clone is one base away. CDR3 sequence reads: CAISESTTEYSNQPQNF. The DNA for the CDR3 is TGTGCCATCAGTGAGTCGACGACAGAGTATAGCAATCAGCCCCAGAATTTT. This chain uses TRBV10-3 with TRBJ1-5; D is possibly TRBD1 (5 bases). The CDR3 length is 17 residues. Germline V gene data show CDR1 as ENHRY and CDR2 as SYGVKD.

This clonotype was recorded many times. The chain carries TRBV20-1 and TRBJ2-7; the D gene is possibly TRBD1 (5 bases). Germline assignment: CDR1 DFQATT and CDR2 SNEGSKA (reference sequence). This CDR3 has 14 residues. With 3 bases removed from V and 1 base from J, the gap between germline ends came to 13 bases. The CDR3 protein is CSASRQGKSYEQYF. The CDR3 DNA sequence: TGCAGTGCTAGTCGGCAGGGCAAGTCCTACGAGCAGTACTTC.

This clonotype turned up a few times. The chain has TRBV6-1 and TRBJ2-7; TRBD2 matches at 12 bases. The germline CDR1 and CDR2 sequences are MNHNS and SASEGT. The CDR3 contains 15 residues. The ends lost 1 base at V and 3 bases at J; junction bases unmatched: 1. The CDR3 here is CASSEELAGGYEQYF. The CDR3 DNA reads TGTGCCAGCAGTGAAGAACTAGCGGGAGGCTACGAGCAGTACTTC.

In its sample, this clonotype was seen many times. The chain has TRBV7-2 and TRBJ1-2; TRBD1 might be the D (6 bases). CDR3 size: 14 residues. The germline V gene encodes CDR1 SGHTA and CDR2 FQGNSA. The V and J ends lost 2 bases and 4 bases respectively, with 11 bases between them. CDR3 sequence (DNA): TGTGCCAGCAGCTTAACCCGGACAGCCTATGGCTACACCTTC. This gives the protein CASSLTRTAYGYTF.

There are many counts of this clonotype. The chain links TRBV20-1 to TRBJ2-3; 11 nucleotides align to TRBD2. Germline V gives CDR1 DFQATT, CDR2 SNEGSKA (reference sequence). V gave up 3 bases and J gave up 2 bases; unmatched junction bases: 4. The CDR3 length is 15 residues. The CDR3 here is CSASSGGAVTDTQYF. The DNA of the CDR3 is TGCAGTGCTAGTAGCGGGGGGGCAGTCACAGATACGCAGTATTTT.